These 23 T cell receptor beta chains originate from one sample sequenced in a study of shared clonotypes between healthy human individuals. Naivety among CD8 cells was defined by CD45RO negativity and positive CCR7 selection, thereby excluding terminally differentiated effector memory CD45RA+ cells. The table came from immunoSEQ multiplex PCR; TCRdb's copy has only in-frame clones and leaves some out. The data hold about 2 million clones, with about 95% observed a single time. Source material: naive CD8+ T cells sorted from blood. Source of these receptors: a man aged 18 to 29 in good health.

The V call is TRBV27, the J call TRBJ2-2; possible D gene TRBD2, 7 bases. Germline V lookup: CDR1 MNHEY, CDR2 SMNVEV (reference sequence). The CDR3 totals 18 residues. V was cut by 6 bases and J by 3 bases, with 23 bases left in between. In DNA form, the CDR3 reads TGTGCCAGCAGCCCTCACTGGGGCGGGGGCCCTGACACCGGGGAGCTGTTTTTT. Translation: CASSPHWGGGPDTGELFF.

The chain links TRBV5-4 to TRBJ2-3; D might be TRBD1 (5 bases). Germline-derived CDR1 and CDR2 are SGHNT and YYREEE (reference sequence). The CDR3 sequence is 15 residues long. Trimming removed 6 bases from V and 3 bases from J, with 17 bases in between. In DNA, the CDR3 is TGTGCCAGCACCCCCTTGTCAGGGTTGACAGATACGCAGTATTTT. Its protein is CASTPLSGLTDTQYF.

Comments on this clone: The sample holds other DNA sequences that translate to the same CDR3. The V call is TRBV6-5, the J call TRBJ2-1; D is uncertain. CDR1 is MNHEY and CDR2 is SVGAGI in the germline V gene. The V end lost 0 bases, the J end lost 8 bases, and 8 bases lay between the germline ends. This CDR3 is built from 13 residues. This CDR3 reads CASSYSLADEQFF. The CDR3 DNA reads TGTGCCAGCAGTTACTCCCTGGCGGATGAGCAGTTCTTC.

V is TRBV9 and J is TRBJ1-6; the match to TRBD1 covers 7 bases. The V gene's germline CDR1 is SGDLS and CDR2 YYNGEE. V was pared by 3 bases and J by 10 bases, with 1 base of the junction left unmatched. The length of the CDR3 is 12 residues. Written as DNA, the CDR3 is TGTGCCAGCAGCGCACAGGGGTCACCCCTCCACTTT. It yields the protein CASSAQGSPLHF.

As for this clone: The same CDR3 is also encoded by other DNA sequences in this sample. This chain connects TRBV7-2 to TRBJ2-7; weak D call: TRBD1 (5 bases). With 4 bases removed from V and 1 base from J, the gap between germline ends came to 8 bases. In germline, CDR1 is SGHTA, CDR2 FQGNSA. The CDR3 sequence is 13 residues long. The chain's CDR3 is CASSSDRSYEQYF. The CDR3 DNA sequence: TGTGCCAGCAGCTCAGACAGATCCTACGAGCAGTACTTC.

As for this clone: This sample includes further DNA sequences coding for the same CDR3. The chain combines TRBV27 with TRBJ1-5; the match to TRBD1 covers 7 bases. Germline V gene sequence: CDR1 MNHEY, CDR2 SMNVEV (reference sequence). The junction had 2 bases not matched to a gene; V was cut back by 0 bases and J by 3 bases. The CDR3 has 15 amino acids. The CDR3 loop reads CASSLSGGFNQPQHF. CDR3 DNA sequence: TGTGCCAGCAGTTTATCAGGGGGCTTCAATCAGCCCCAGCATTTT.

This clone was recorded only once. This chain connects TRBV2 to TRBJ2-7, with TRBD2 identical over 7 bases. CDR1 and CDR2 from the germline V gene are SNHLY and FYNNEI. This CDR3 comprises 13 residues. Germline trimming cut 6 bases from V and 0 bases from J; bases unmatched to any gene: 2. CDR3 DNA: TGTGCCAGCAGGGCGGGAGTCTCCTACGAGCAGTACTTC. Its protein product is CASRAGVSYEQYF. The complete variable domain, with remaining parts taken from reference TRBV2 and TRBJ2-7, reads EPEVTQTPSHQVTQMGQEVILRCVPISNHLYFYWYRQILGQKVEFLVSFYNNEISEKSEIFDDQFSVERPDGSNFTLKIRSTKLEDSAMYFCASRAGVSYEQYFGPGTRLTVT.

This sequence joins TRBV10-3 and TRBJ2-3; 7 positions match TRBD1. The CDR3 is 14 residues long. With V trimmed by 2 bases and J by 1 base, 0 bases remained unmatched. The germline V gene has CDR1 ENHRY and CDR2 SYGVKD. The CDR3 nucleotides read TGTGCCATCAGTGAGGACAGGGGCACAGATACGCAGTATTTT. This gives the protein CAISEDRGTDTQYF.

The J gene is TRBJ1-5, the V gene TRBV14; the D gene is possibly TRBD1 (6 bases). From germline, CDR1 is SGHDN and CDR2 FVKESK. The V and J ends lost 5 bases and 0 bases respectively, with 11 bases between them. This CDR3 has 15 amino acids. The CDR3 nucleotides are TGTGCCAGCAGCAACTACAGGGATAGCAATCAGCCCCAGCATTTT. Its translation is CASSNYRDSNQPQHF.

Concerning this clone: Other DNA sequences in the same sample also yield this CDR3. V gene TRBV11-2 combines with J gene TRBJ2-7; 7 positions agree with TRBD2. Germline CDR1 SGHAT, CDR2 FQNNGV. This CDR3 contains 14 residues. Trimming took 1 base from V and 3 from J; bases not matched to a gene: 3. CDR3 sequence reads: CASSLGRGIYEQYF. DNA for the CDR3: TGTGCCAGCAGCTTAGGGCGGGGGATCTACGAGCAGTACTTC.

This chain uses TRBV5-1 with TRBJ2-3, with a possible D match to TRBD1 (7 bases). Trimming left V 0 bases short and J 1 base short, with 12 bases between. The CDR3 consists of 16 residues. CDR1 is SGHRS, CDR2 YFSETQ, per germline. CDR3 sequence: CASSLAQGGGTDTQYF. DNA for the CDR3: TGCGCCAGCAGCTTGGCCCAGGGGGGTGGCACAGATACGCAGTATTTT.

The rearrangement joins TRBV5-4 to TRBJ1-2, with no clear D. Germline V gene data show CDR1 as SGHNT and CDR2 as YYREEE (reference sequence). Deletions cut 4 bases from V and 1 base from J, with 11 bases between. The CDR3 is 14 residues long. CDR3 amino acids: CASSPLEDNYGYTF. The CDR3 region has the DNA TGTGCCAGCAGCCCCCTAGAGGATAACTATGGCTACACCTTC.

This chain connects TRBV4-1 to TRBJ2-1; 7 bases are shared with TRBD2. Germline values: CDR1 MGHRA, CDR2 YSYEKL. V lost 3 bases and J lost 5; bases outside the gene matches: 4. The CDR3 consists of 14 residues. CDR3 sequence: CASSHPGTNNEQFF. The CDR3 DNA sequence: TGCGCCAGCAGCCACCCCGGGACTAACAATGAGCAGTTCTTC.

This chain links TRBV4-2 with TRBJ2-3; D possibly corresponds to TRBD1 (5 bases). Trimming stripped 2 bases from V and 3 bases from J, with 6 bases between. Germline V gene data show CDR1 as LGHNA and CDR2 as YNFKEQ. This CDR3 has 13 amino acids. For the CDR3, the DNA is TGTGCCAGCAGCCAATCAGGGACAGATACGCAGTATTTT. Its translation: CASSQSGTDTQYF.

The chain links TRBV5-4 to TRBJ2-5, with D maybe TRBD2 (6 bases). Germline CDR1 and CDR2: SGHNT and YYREEE (reference sequence). The CDR3 totals 17 residues. Trimming removed 4 bases at V and 2 bases at J, with 21 bases between. For the CDR3, the DNA is TGTGCCAGCAGCCCCTATGGGCTAGCGCTAGGGCAAGAGACCCAGTACTTC. Its translation is CASSPYGLALGQETQYF.

The V call is TRBV6-1, the J call TRBJ1-3; TRBD1 matches 9 bases. Germline CDR1 MNHNS, CDR2 SASEGT. This CDR3 spans 17 amino acids. With 2 bases clipped from V and 0 bases from J, the junction kept 5 bases outside the gene matches. CDR3 DNA sequence: TGTGCCAGCAGTGAAATAACAGGGGGCCTCTCTGGAAACACCATATATTTT. This codes for CASSEITGGLSGNTIYF.

V and J are TRBV27 and TRBJ1-1; TRBD1 matches at 8 bases. CDR3 size: 11 residues. V was pared by 8 bases and J by 7 bases, with 3 bases of the junction left unmatched. CDR1 and CDR2 from the germline V gene are MNHEY and SMNVEV (reference sequence). This CDR3 reads CASFRGLEAFF. CDR3 bases: TGTGCCAGCTTCAGGGGGCTTGAAGCTTTCTTT.

The gene calls are TRBV2 and TRBJ2-5, with 7 bases matching TRBD2. V lost 0 bases and J lost 3; bases outside the gene matches: 4. CDR1 is SNHLY, CDR2 FYNNEI, per germline. This CDR3 comprises 15 residues. CDR3 region: CASSEARGGEETQYF. CDR3 DNA sequence: TGTGCCAGCAGTGAAGCCCGGGGAGGGGAAGAGACCCAGTACTTC.

The genes are TRBV18 and TRBJ1-1; D remains ambiguous. Deletions cut 0 bases from V and 2 bases from J, with 16 bases between. In germline, CDR1 is KGHSH, CDR2 LQKENI. The CDR3 is made up of 17 amino acids. The CDR3 loop is CASSPPGGTEKNTEAFF. CDR3 bases: TGTGCCAGCTCACCACCTGGAGGAACCGAAAAAAACACTGAAGCTTTCTTT.

This clone was picked up one time. The chain recombines TRBV18 with TRBJ2-7; 7 nucleotides match TRBD1. J was trimmed by 3 bases and V by 6 bases; bases with no gene match: 14. Germline CDR1 and CDR2: KGHSH and LQKENI. The CDR3 is 16 residues long. This chain's CDR3 is CASSTLWGQTNYEQYF. Here the CDR3 DNA reads TGTGCCAGCTCGACCCTTTGGGGACAGACGAACTACGAGCAGTACTTC.

V and J are TRBV20-1 and TRBJ2-7; a weak D match, TRBD2 (5 bases). Trimming removed 6 bases at V and 5 bases at J, with 11 bases between. The length of the CDR3 is 11 residues. Per germline, CDR1 DFQATT and CDR2 SNEGSKA (reference sequence). Here the CDR3 reads CSASYGNEQYF. The CDR3 DNA follows: TGCAGTGCCTCCTACGGGAACGAGCAGTACTTC.

The V gene is TRBV30, the J gene TRBJ1-5; D is unresolved. The CDR3 covers 15 residues. V was trimmed by 5 bases and J by 0 bases, leaving 14 bases between them. Germline CDR1 reads GTSNPN; CDR2 reads SVGIG (reference sequence). In DNA, the CDR3 is TGTGCCTGGGGTTTAGGCGCAGCTAGCAATCAGCCCCAGCATTTT. This translates into CAWGLGAASNQPQHF.

The chain uses TRBV5-6 and TRBJ2-7; 8 nucleotides agree with TRBD2. CDR3 size: 15 residues. Trimming cost V 4 bases and J 6 bases; bases outside gene matches: 12. Germline V lookup: CDR1 SGHDT, CDR2 YYEEEE. CDR3 DNA: TGTGCCAGCAGCCTATATCCGGGACTAGGGGGCGAGCAGTACTTC. Translated, it gives CASSLYPGLGGEQYF.